What follows are 10 T cell receptor beta chains derived from one specimen sequenced in a study of human T cells and chemical hapten exposure (dated by TCRdb to the early 2020s). The sample's time point label, decoded: patch test 1, 2 weeks after DPC sensitization. The treatment or condition tag for this specimen amounts to: therapeutic diphenylcyclopropenone sensitization with weekly scalp DPC. The library was made by RACE. This sample was sequenced with a NextSeq 500. The raw public data were reprocessed by TCRdb itself: fastp quality trimming at Q25, MiXCR clonotype calling, in-frame beta chains only. Rows matching on CDR3 protein sequence are summarized as one entry with the most common DNA and genes. Present in this sample are around 190,000 distinct CDR3 sequences, 20% to 25% of which were seen just once. Together, the top ten hold about 6.7% of the sample. This specimen consisted of whole blood, obtained in connection with sensitization to the hapten diphenylcyclopropenone (DPC). The receptors were gathered from a woman aged 45-65 years with alopecia areata. Some clones in this sample may be carry-over from other donors' samples.

This clonotype appeared a few times. The chain recombines TRBV29-1 with TRBJ1-1, with no clear D. Germline V lookup: CDR1 SQVTM, CDR2 ANQGSEA. CDR3 size: 13 residues. Trimming stripped 1 base from V and 0 bases from J, with 6 bases between. The CDR3 coding sequence is TGCAGCGTTGAAGTACAGATGAACACTGAAGCTTTCTTT. Translation gives CSVEVQMNTEAFF.

This clonotype came up a few times. The CDR3 DNA reads as TGTGCCATCAGTGACAGGGTCTGGAACTATGGCTACACCTTC. Its translation: CAISDRVWNYGYTF. The genes are TRBV10-3 and TRBJ1-2; D possibly corresponds to TRBD1 (5 bases). Looked up from germline, CDR1 is ENHRY and CDR2 is SYGVKD. This CDR3 contains 14 residues. The ends were cut back, 3 bases at V and 2 bases at J, with 10 bases in the middle.

This clonotype has at least ten counts. V is TRBV6-1 and J is TRBJ2-2; 8 positions match TRBD1. Trimming removed 6 bases from V and 4 bases from J; junction bases left unmatched: 10. The CDR3 is 16 amino acids. From germline, CDR1 is MNHNS and CDR2 SASEGT. DNA of the CDR3: TGTGCCAGCAGGAGAGGGGGCACAGGGGGCACCGGGGAGCTGTTTTTT. It is translated as CASRRGGTGGTGELFF.

A few counts support this clonotype. This chain connects TRBV5-6 to TRBJ1-4, with TRBD1 identical over 9 bases. Germline V CDR1 and CDR2: SGHDT, YYEEEE. V dropped 4 bases and J dropped 12; count of bases not matched to a gene: 10. This CDR3 has 14 residues. The CDR3 DNA sequence: TGTGCCAGCAGCGCACTACGGGACAGGGCGGAACTGTTTTTT. Translated: CASSALRDRAELFF.

In its sample, this clonotype was seen a few times. The V call is TRBV3-1, the J call TRBJ2-7; D is ambiguous. The CDR3 contains 14 residues. Trimming stripped 3 bases from V and 4 bases from J, with 13 bases between. Germline V CDR1 and CDR2: LGHDT, YNNKEL (reference sequence). The CDR3 loop reads CASSQSPGEYEQYF. The CDR3 DNA follows: TGTGCCAGCAGCCAGTCACCTGGTGAATACGAGCAGTACTTC.

This chain uses TRBV29-1 with TRBJ1-1, with D perhaps TRBD1 (6 bases). CDR1 and CDR2 from the germline V gene are SQVTM and ANQGSEA. Trimming pared 3 bases from V and 1 base from J, leaving 12 bases between. The CDR3 spans 14 residues. The CDR3 DNA reads as TGCAGCGTTGAGTTTGCAGGGGCGAACACTGAAGCTTTCTTT. Protein product: CSVEFAGANTEAFF. The entire variable domain, with the rest obtained from reference TRBV29-1 and TRBJ1-1, is as follows: SAVISQKPSRDICQRGTSLTIQCQVDSQVTMMFWYRQQPGQSLTLIATANQGSEATYESGFVIDKFPISRPNLTFSTLTVSNMSPEDSSIYLCSVEFAGANTEAFFGQGTRLTVV.

The chain is built from TRBV20-1 and TRBJ2-7; weak D call: TRBD1 (6 bases). Trimming removed 0 bases at V and 4 bases at J, with 16 bases between. The germline CDR1 and CDR2 sequences are DFQATT and SNEGSKA (reference sequence). The CDR3 loop spans 15 amino acids. The CDR3 is CSARDSWEGGYEQYF. The CDR3 bases are TGCAGTGCTAGAGATTCGTGGGAAGGGGGATACGAGCAGTACTTC.

This chain's CDR3 is CASSEDRSEAFF. The CDR3 nucleotides are TGCGCCAGCAGTGAAGACAGGTCCGAAGCTTTCTTT. J is TRBJ1-1 and V is TRBV10-1, with D possibly matching TRBD1 (6 bases). Per germline, CDR1 WNHNN and CDR2 SYGVQD (reference sequence). Trimming took 3 bases from V and 8 from J, leaving 10 bases between them. CDR3 size: 12 residues.

This clonotype was detected only a few times. The chain employs TRBV10-1 and TRBJ2-2; TRBD1 matches 7 bases. This CDR3 spans 14 amino acids. The trim removed 6 bases at V and 5 bases at J, leaving 6 bases unmatched. The germline CDR1 and CDR2 sequences are WNHNN and SYGVQD (reference sequence). The CDR3 bases are TGCGCCAGCAGGGAAGACAGGGAGACCGGGGAGCTGTTTTTT. Its translation: CASREDRETGELFF.

V and J are TRBV5-1 and TRBJ2-7; D uncertain. The CDR3 is 15 residues long. Deletions cut 0 bases from V and 6 bases from J, with 16 bases between. Germline V CDR1 and CDR2: SGHRS, YFSETQ. The CDR3 spells CASSLAPNFNSEQYF. The DNA for the CDR3 is TGCGCCAGCAGCTTGGCTCCGAACTTCAACTCCGAGCAGTACTTC.